This T cell receptor (beta chain) was captured by sequencing in a study of cytomegalovirus exposure and HLA in healthy donors. Study-level results: A further, later analysis showed that HLA-associated TCR beta chains (compared with equally common others) were more clonally expanded.

Primers: 60 Vbeta forward and 13 Jbeta reverse. Data came from immunoSEQ multiplex PCR; TCRdb stores just in-frame clones and leaves some out. Counted here are some 200,000 clones, about 90% occurring once; the ten biggest clones make up approximately 0.23%. Healthy bone marrow donors made up the donor group. About this clone: Antigen: not known.

CDR1 and CDR2 (germline): MNHEY, SMNVEV (reference sequence). V was clipped by 5 bases and J by 5 bases, with 17 bases between them. The CDR3 is made up of 15 amino acids. The material sequenced was PBMCs. The sequence was obtained from a girl under two years old in good health and CMV-seronegative. This chain connects TRBV27 to TRBJ2-3; D perhaps matches TRBD1 (6 bases). The CDR3 loop reads CASSPGLLGGDTQYF. CDR3 in DNA: TGTGCCAGCAGTCCCGGACTCCTAGGGGGAGATACGCAGTATTTT.